This T cell receptor beta chain was identified in a study of CD8 T cells in Susac syndrome. In blood CD8+ and CD4+ T cells, TCR beta underwent sequencing. Reverse transcription used about 0.45 to 1 ug RNA and random hexamers. TCRdb reprocessed the immunoSEQ multiplex PCR reads with MiXCR, giving one entry per CDR3 protein. Among 150,000 to 200,000 distinct CDR3 sequences listed, just under 95% were seen once. Looked up from germline, CDR1 is SQVTM and CDR2 is ANQGSEA. The V gene lost 4 bases and the J gene lost 7 bases, with 14 bases spanning the gap. This CDR3 has 12 residues. The clonotype comes from a human donor in good health. The chain is built from TRBV29-1 and TRBJ2-7; D may be TRBD1 or TRBD2 (5 bases each). Sample: CD4+ T cells from PBMCs. CDR3 in DNA: TGCAGCGTTGGGGACGTGGGGATTGAGCAGTACTTC. It specifies CSVGDVGIEQYF.